A selection of T cell receptor beta chains follows, all from one sample in a study of CD4 T cells in relation to SARS-CoV-2 and coronaviruses. What these receptors recognize is not known. The assay was immunoSEQ multiplex PCR, and TCRdb's table has in-frame clones only and misses some. The data show approximately 19,000 clones, roughly three quarters seen once. The source material was CD4+ T cells from PBMCs, cultured in vitro. These receptors all stem from a human donor in good health. Both conserved end residues are part of each CDR3. D genes are given only for firm matches. Only part of the rows carry a size: once, few, many, or a class if the clone is expanded.

J	V	D	size	CDR3	DNA
TRBJ1-6	TRBV7-8	TRBD1	NA	CASSSTDRGDSPLHF	TGTGCCAGCAGCTCCACGGACAGGGGTGATTCACCCCTCCACTTT
TRBJ1-1	TRBV2	NA	hyperexpanded	CASSELWPRAFF	TGTGCCAGCAGTGAATTGTGGCCTCGGGCTTTCTTT
TRBJ2-3	TRBV7-9	NA	NA	CASSLGGATDTQYF	TGTGCCAGCAGCTTAGGGGGAGCCACAGATACGCAGTATTTT
TRBJ2-3	TRBV3-1/TRBV3-2	NA	NA	CASSTSTDTQYF	TGTGCCAGCAGCACTAGCACAGATACGCAGTATTTT
TRBJ2-1	TRBV7-9	NA	NA	CASSMGQNNEQFF	TGTGCCAGCAGCATGGGACAAAACAATGAGCAGTTCTTC
TRBJ2-7	TRBV3-1/TRBV3-2	NA	NA	CASSQSYEQYF	TGTGCCAGCAGCCAATCCTACGAGCAGTACTTC
TRBJ1-1	TRBV5-4	NA	few	CASSPSSGETEAFF	TGTGCCAGCAGCCCCTCGTCTGGGGAAACTGAAGCTTTCTTT
TRBJ1-1	TRBV5-4	NA	NA	CASSLVGLEAFF	TGTGCCAGCAGCTTGGTGGGCCTTGAAGCTTTCTTT
TRBJ1-4	TRBV29-1	TRBD1	NA	CSVGDSLGEKLFF	TGCAGCGTTGGGGACAGCTTGGGTGAAAAACTGTTTTTT
TRBJ2-4	TRBV2	TRBD1	NA	CASNQGAGKNIQYF	TGTGCCAGCAATCAGGGGGCGGGGAAAAACATTCAGTACTTC
TRBJ2-3	TRBV5-1	TRBD2	NA	CASSFSGDRTDTQYF	TGCGCCAGCAGCTTTAGCGGGGACCGCACAGATACGCAGTATTTT
TRBJ1-2	TRBV5-1	NA	NA	CASSFRQDSPHGYTF	TGCGCCAGCAGCTTTAGACAGGACAGCCCCCATGGCTACACCTTC
TRBJ1-2	TRBV24-1	NA	NA	CATSDSLGAYGYTF	TGTGCCACCAGTGATTCACTGGGCGCGTATGGCTACACCTTC
TRBJ1-5	TRBV27	NA	NA	CASSRGAGLYQPQHF	TGTGCCAGCAGCCGAGGGGCAGGCCTCTATCAGCCCCAGCATTTT
TRBJ2-1	TRBV2	NA	NA	CASSEAGSSYNEQFF	TGTGCCAGCAGTGAGGCCGGCAGTTCCTACAATGAGCAGTTCTTC
TRBJ2-2	TRBV25-1	NA	NA	CASSEESPNTGELFF	TGTGCCAGCAGTGAAGAGAGCCCGAACACCGGGGAGCTGTTTTTT
TRBJ2-5	TRBV18	NA	NA	CASSPGDSRETQYF	TGTGCCAGCTCACCAGGGGATTCAAGGGAGACCCAGTACTTC
TRBJ2-7	TRBV5-1	NA	NA	CASSLEFRRGGSVEQYF	TGCGCCAGCAGCTTGGAATTTCGAAGGGGGGGTTCGGTCGAGCAGTACTTC
TRBJ1-2	TRBV7-9	NA	NA	CASSPGSDYYGYTF	TGTGCCAGCAGCCCCGGTTCGGATTACTATGGCTACACCTTC
TRBJ2-2	TRBV20-1	TRBD2	NA	CSGRATGELFF	TGCAGCGGGAGGGCCACCGGGGAGCTGTTTTTT
TRBJ1-2	TRBV4-2	TRBD1	NA	CASSQDLSGGTTGYTF	TGTGCCAGCAGCCAAGATTTATCAGGGGGAACGACGGGCTACACCTTC
TRBJ2-5	TRBV27	TRBD2	NA	CASSLISGRGIETQYF	TGTGCCAGCAGTTTAATCAGCGGGAGAGGGATAGAGACCCAGTACTTC
TRBJ1-1	TRBV3-1/TRBV3-2	NA	large	CASSQEVPGSEAFF	TGTGCCAGCAGCCAAGAGGTACCGGGGAGTGAAGCTTTCTTT